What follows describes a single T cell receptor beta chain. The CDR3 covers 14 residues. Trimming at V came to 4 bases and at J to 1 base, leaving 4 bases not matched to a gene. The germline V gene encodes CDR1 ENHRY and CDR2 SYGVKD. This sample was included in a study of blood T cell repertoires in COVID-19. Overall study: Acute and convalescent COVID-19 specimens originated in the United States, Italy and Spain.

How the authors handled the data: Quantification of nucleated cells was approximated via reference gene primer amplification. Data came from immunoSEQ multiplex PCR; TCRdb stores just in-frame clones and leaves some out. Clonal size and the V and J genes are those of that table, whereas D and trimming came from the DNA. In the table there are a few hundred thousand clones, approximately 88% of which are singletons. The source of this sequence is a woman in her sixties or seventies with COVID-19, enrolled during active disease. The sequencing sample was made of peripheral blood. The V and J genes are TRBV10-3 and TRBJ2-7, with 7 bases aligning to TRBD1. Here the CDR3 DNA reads TGTGCCATCAGTGGGACAGGATTTTCCTACGAGCAGTACTTC. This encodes CAISGTGFSYEQYF.